The 23 T cell receptor beta chains given below trace back to one sample, sequenced in a study of shared clonotypes between healthy human individuals (TCRdb year 2020). CD8 naive samples were CD45RO-negative cells positively selected for CCR7, giving a CD45RA+CCR7+ population that excluded TemRA cells. The library was generated by the immunoSEQ multiplex PCR assay. TCRdb took over this immuneACCESS table, retaining in-frame rearrangements with V and J assigned. Such tables are incomplete; in checked studies, under half of the missing clones stem from an unresolved V gene, and the remainder is unexplained. In all, the sample holds hundreds of thousands of clones, and around 93% of those were seen once. The ten largest make up less than 25% of the sample. The material sequenced was naive CD8+ T cells sorted from blood. The cell subset or site label here, explained by the study, means: CD45RA+CCR7+. The receptor source for this set is a man aged 30 to 45 in good health.

The V gene is TRBV7-9, the J gene TRBJ1-1, with TRBD1 matching 7 bases. From germline, CDR1 is SEHNR and CDR2 FQNEAQ (reference sequence). The CDR3 length is 14 residues. V was pared by 5 bases and J by 3 bases, with 6 bases of the junction left unmatched. CDR3 in DNA: TGTGCCAGCAGCGCCACAGGGGTCGACACTGAAGCTTTCTTT. Its translation: CASSATGVDTEAFF.

This rearrangement joins TRBV5-8 to TRBJ2-7, with TRBD1 identical over 10 bases. The CDR3 runs 15 residues. J was trimmed by 5 bases and V by 0 bases; bases with no gene match: 5. Germline CDR1 SGHTS, CDR2 YDEGEE. CDR3: CASSLGATGGDEQYF. CDR3 coding DNA: TGTGCCAGCAGCTTGGGTGCGACAGGGGGCGACGAGCAGTACTTC.

The chain recombines TRBV5-6 with TRBJ2-3, with 7 bases matching TRBD1. Germline V gene data show CDR1 as SGHDT and CDR2 as YYEEEE. There are 16 residues in the CDR3. V trimming: 2 bases; J trimming: 2 bases; junction bases outside the gene matches: 8. The CDR3 DNA is TGTGCCAGCAGCTTAGGAAGACAGGGAGTCACAGATACGCAGTATTTT. It is translated as CASSLGRQGVTDTQYF. The variable domain in full, with the rest retrieved from reference TRBV5-6 and TRBJ2-3, is DAGVTQSPTHLIKTRGQQVTLRCSPKSGHDTVSWYQQALGQGPQFIFQYYEEEERQRGNFPDRFSGHQFPNYSSELNVNALLLGDSALYLCASSLGRQGVTDTQYFGPGTRLTVL.

The chain combines TRBV7-2 with TRBJ1-1; D gene uncertain. Germline CDR1 reads SGHTA; CDR2 reads FQGNSA. Trimming cost V 2 bases and J 1 base, with 8 bases left between them. The CDR3 is 14 amino acids. The CDR3 sequence is CASSLLPPNTEAFF. The CDR3 coding sequence is TGTGCCAGCAGCTTATTACCACCGAACACTGAAGCTTTCTTT.

J is TRBJ2-5 and V is TRBV27; unclear D gene. There are 14 residues in the CDR3. V lost 3 bases, J lost 5 bases, and 13 bases lay in between. Germline V CDR1 and CDR2: MNHEY, SMNVEV (reference sequence). The CDR3 loop is CASSFDAVGETQYF. CDR3 DNA sequence: TGTGCCAGCAGTTTCGATGCCGTTGGGGAGACCCAGTACTTC.

The chain recombines TRBV10-2 with TRBJ1-2; unclear D gene. Trimming took off 2 bases at V and 4 bases at J, with 8 bases between the two ends. Looked up from germline, CDR1 is WSHSY and CDR2 is SAAADI. The CDR3 has 13 residues. As DNA, the CDR3 is TGCGCCAGCAGTGAGGGCAGACCCTATGGCTACACCTTC. Its protein is CASSEGRPYGYTF.

The chain has TRBV29-1 and TRBJ2-1; the match to TRBD2 covers 7 bases. The length of the CDR3 is 14 residues. With V trimmed by 7 bases and J by 0 bases, 6 bases remained unmatched. Germline CDR1 is SQVTM and CDR2 is ANQGSEA. CDR3 region: CSAAAGSSYNEQFF. CDR3 bases: TGCAGCGCCGCAGCGGGAAGCTCCTACAATGAGCAGTTCTTC.

The chain recombines TRBV5-1 with TRBJ2-7; D not certain. Trimming left V 2 bases short and J 5 bases short, with 11 bases between. CDR3 size: 13 residues. Per the germline V gene, CDR1 is SGHRS and CDR2 is YFSETQ. The CDR3 sequence: CASSFDLANEQYF. For the CDR3, the DNA is TGCGCCAGCAGCTTTGACCTGGCCAACGAGCAGTACTTC.

A few counts support this clone. V gene TRBV10-3 combines with J gene TRBJ1-5; unclear D gene. This CDR3 has 13 amino acids. The V and J ends lost 3 bases and 2 bases respectively, with 5 bases between them. Looked up from germline, CDR1 is ENHRY and CDR2 is SYGVKD. DNA for the CDR3: TGTGCCATCAGTGAAATTGGCAATCAGCCCCAGCATTTT. This sequence encodes CAISEIGNQPQHF.

Points on this clone: The sample has other DNA sequences that encode this CDR3 too. The chain couples TRBV5-1 to TRBJ2-3; D call uncertain. The CDR3 totals 14 residues. Germline CDR1 and CDR2: SGHRS and YFSETQ. V lost 0 bases to trimming and J lost 1 base, with 6 bases between them. CDR3 region: CASSLAVGTDTQYF. CDR3 DNA: TGCGCCAGCAGCTTGGCCGTAGGCACAGATACGCAGTATTTT.

Worth noting for this clone: Relative to the germline gene, one junction end is altered; a read error may explain this. The gene calls are TRBV19 and TRBJ2-7; no clear D gene. There are 14 residues in the CDR3. Germline V gene sequence: CDR1 LNHDA, CDR2 SQIVND (reference sequence). The CDR3 DNA is TGTGCCAGTAGTATAGTCCCCTTCTCCCACGAGCAGTACTTC. Translating it yields CASSIVPFSHEQYF.

J is TRBJ2-7 and V is TRBV21-1; the D call in the table, TRBD2, was not verified against the DNA. TRBV21-1 counts as a pseudogene. CDR3 length: 12 residues. CDR3 protein: CASTKTGREQYF. DNA for the CDR3: TGTGCCAGCACCAAAACGGGGAGGGAGCAGTACTTC.

This clone has more than one count but fewer than ten. CDR3 region: CASSIPGTVNTEAFF. The CDR3 DNA sequence: TGTGCCAGCAGTATCCCCGGTACAGTGAACACTGAAGCTTTCTTT. The chain couples TRBV28 to TRBJ1-1; D uncertain. V was trimmed by 5 bases and J by 0 bases, leaving 13 bases between them. From germline, CDR1 is MDHEN and CDR2 SYDVKM. The CDR3 sequence is 15 residues long.

This chain connects TRBV19 to TRBJ2-7; 7 nucleotides line up with TRBD2. CDR3 length: 15 residues. Germline lookup yields CDR1 LNHDA and CDR2 SQIVND (reference sequence). V shed 5 bases and J 5 bases; nucleotides not matched to a gene: 12. CDR3 in amino acids: CASSARPAGVHEQYF. DNA of the CDR3: TGTGCCAGTAGTGCCAGACCTGCGGGAGTCCACGAGCAGTACTTC.

The chain links TRBV9 to TRBJ2-7; TRBD2 agrees at 9 bases. Unmatched junction bases numbered 7, after V lost 4 bases and J lost 5 bases. This CDR3 is built from 14 residues. Germline loops: CDR1 SGDLS, CDR2 YYNGEE. CDR3 loop: CASSPRGGRHEQYF. Written as DNA, the CDR3 is TGTGCCAGCAGCCCGCGGGGGGGACGGCACGAGCAGTACTTC. Full variable domain (rest looked up from reference TRBV9 and TRBJ2-7): DSGVTQTPKHLITATGQRVTLRCSPRSGDLSVYWYQQSLDQGLQFLIQYYNGEERAKGNILERFSAQQFPDLHSELNLSSLELGDSALYFCASSPRGGRHEQYFGPGTRLTVT.

V usage is TRBV27 and J usage is TRBJ2-1, with 8 bases matching TRBD2. The CDR3 contains 16 residues. CDR1 and CDR2 from the germline V gene are MNHEY and SMNVEV (reference sequence). V shed 7 bases, J shed 1 base, and the junction held 9 bases outside the gene matches. The CDR3 DNA reads TGTGCCAGCACCCCACGAACGGGAGGGTCCTACAATGAGCAGTTCTTC. Amino acids: CASTPRTGGSYNEQFF.

This chain uses TRBV6-1 with TRBJ1-2, with 9 bases fitting TRBD1. This CDR3 is 13 amino acids long. Germline assignment: CDR1 MNHNS and CDR2 SASEGT. Losses at the gene ends were 1 base for V and 8 bases for J; bases not matched to a gene: 2. CDR3 in amino acids: CASSEGDRDGYTF. CDR3 bases: TGTGCCAGCAGTGAAGGGGACAGGGACGGCTACACCTTC.

The sample holds one count of this clone. The CDR3 sequence is CASRRRQGMNTEAFF. DNA for the CDR3: TGTGCCAGCAGAAGGCGGCAGGGGATGAACACTGAAGCTTTCTTT. V gene TRBV7-8 combines with J gene TRBJ1-1; weak D call: TRBD1 (6 bases). Germline CDR1 is SGHVS and CDR2 is FQNEAQ. V was cut by 6 bases and J by 0 bases, with 14 bases left in between. The CDR3 is made up of 15 amino acids.

This chain joins TRBV2 and TRBJ1-5, with D uncertain. Germline V CDR1 and CDR2: SNHLY, FYNNEI. Trimming took 6 bases from V and 5 from J, leaving 17 bases between them. CDR3 length equals 15 residues. CDR3 protein: CASRGKGRKDQPQHF. As DNA, the CDR3 is TGTGCCAGCAGGGGGAAAGGGCGGAAGGATCAGCCCCAGCATTTT.

This clone occurred once. The rearrangement links TRBV7-9 to TRBJ2-5; maybe TRBD1 (6 bases). The CDR3 spans 14 residues. The germline V gene encodes CDR1 SEHNR and CDR2 FQNEAQ (reference sequence). With 3 bases removed from V and 4 bases from J, the gap between germline ends came to 12 bases. For the CDR3, the DNA is TGTGCCAGCAGCTTGCTACAGGGTGGAGAGACCCAGTACTTC. Protein sequence: CASSLLQGGETQYF.

Here the CDR3 reads CASSQGSGRLTDTQYF. The CDR3 DNA sequence: TGTGCCAGCAGTCAGGGTAGCGGGAGACTTACAGATACGCAGTATTTT. The chain links TRBV28 to TRBJ2-3; 9 nucleotides agree with TRBD2. Unmatched junction bases numbered 9, after V lost 5 bases and J lost 3 bases. This CDR3 region has 16 residues. The germline gives CDR1 MDHEN, CDR2 SYDVKM.

The chain recombines TRBV27 with TRBJ2-5, with 12 bases fitting TRBD2. Germline assignment: CDR1 MNHEY and CDR2 SMNVEV (reference sequence). There are 15 residues in the CDR3. With 6 bases clipped from V and 4 bases from J, the junction kept 6 bases outside the gene matches. The CDR3 DNA is TGTGCCAGCAGACCCACTAGCGGGAGGCGAGAGACCCAGTACTTC. As protein: CASRPTSGRRETQYF.

The V gene is TRBV5-1, the J gene TRBJ2-6; D is possibly TRBD2 (5 bases). The V gene's germline CDR1 is SGHRS and CDR2 YFSETQ. Trimming removed 0 bases at V and 1 base at J, with 8 bases between. CDR3 length: 16 amino acids. For the CDR3, the DNA is TGCGCCAGCAGCTTGGCCGAGGGATCTGGGGCCAACGTCCTGACTTTC. Protein sequence: CASSLAEGSGANVLTF.